One and the same sample provided the 16 T cell receptor beta chains below, sequenced in a study of cytomegalovirus exposure and HLA in healthy donors. PCR amplification relied on 60 Vbeta primers (plus 13 Jbeta primers). TCRdb's copy holds only in-frame clones and misses some; the assay was immunoSEQ multiplex PCR. In the table there are roughly 160,000 clones, about 82% of which are singletons. Sequenced: PBMCs. The receptors shown here come from a woman aged 25 to 45 in good health and CMV-seropositive.

In this sample, this clone turned up once. J is TRBJ2-2 and V is TRBV9; D is perhaps TRBD2 (6 bases). CDR1 SGDLS and CDR2 YYNGEE come from the germline V gene. V lost 4 bases, J lost 3 bases, and 16 bases lay in between. The CDR3 consists of 16 residues. The CDR3 is CASSRGTGVHTGELFF. DNA for the CDR3: TGTGCCAGCAGCCGCGGGACGGGGGTACACACCGGGGAGCTGTTTTTT. The whole variable domain, remainder taken from reference TRBV9 and TRBJ2-2, is DSGVTQTPKHLITATGQRVTLRCSPRSGDLSVYWYQQSLDQGLQFLIQYYNGEERAKGNILERFSAQQFPDLHSELNLSSLELGDSALYFCASSRGTGVHTGELFFGEGSRLTVL.

The V and J genes are TRBV5-1 and TRBJ1-2; 7 bases align to TRBD1. The CDR3 runs 15 residues. Trimming took 5 bases from V and 8 from J; bases not matched to a gene: 15. CDR1 is SGHRS, CDR2 YFSETQ, per germline. CDR3 protein: CASRSDRVDLGGYTF. CDR3 nucleotides: TGCGCCAGCAGGTCAGACAGGGTCGACTTGGGGGGCTACACCTTC.

The rearrangement joins TRBV7-9 to TRBJ1-1; 12 bases match TRBD1. The J segment lost 3 bases and the V segment lost 5 bases, leaving 4 bases of the junction unmatched. This CDR3 has 15 amino acids. CDR1 and CDR2 from the germline V gene are SEHNR and FQNEAQ (reference sequence). The CDR3: CASSPGTGGHTEAFF. DNA for the CDR3: TGTGCCAGCAGCCCAGGGACAGGGGGCCACACTGAAGCTTTCTTT. Variable domain in full (rest from reference TRBV7-9 and TRBJ1-1): DTGVSQNPRHKITKRGQNVTFRCDPISEHNRLYWYRQTLGQGPEFLTYFQNEAQLEKSRLLSDRFSAERPKGSFSTLEIQRTEQGDSAMYLCASSPGTGGHTEAFFGQGTRLTVV.

This clone was observed a single time. The chain uses TRBV5-6 and TRBJ1-2, with D possibly TRBD1 on 6 matching bases. This CDR3 has 15 amino acids. Germline lookup yields CDR1 SGHDT and CDR2 YYEEEE. V was clipped by 3 bases and J by 2 bases, with 14 bases between them. As DNA, the CDR3 is TGTGCCAGCAGCTGGGGACATCTGGGAAACTATGGCTACACCTTC. This sequence encodes CASSWGHLGNYGYTF.

The rearrangement links TRBV18 to TRBJ2-2; D is unclear. V was clipped by 4 bases and J by 7 bases, with 10 bases between them. The CDR3 length is 13 residues. Looked up from germline, CDR1 is KGHSH and CDR2 is LQKENI. Here the CDR3 reads CASSLINGGELFF. The CDR3 coding sequence is TGTGCCAGCTCACTAATTAACGGCGGGGAGCTGTTTTTT.

V usage is TRBV6-1 and J usage is TRBJ2-7; 9 bases match TRBD1. The CDR3 length is 15 residues. The germline CDR1 and CDR2 sequences are MNHNS and SASEGT. J was trimmed by 4 bases and V by 5 bases; bases with no gene match: 9. The CDR3 protein is CASSTNPTGGYEQYF. The CDR3 DNA follows: TGTGCCAGCAGTACCAACCCGACAGGGGGATACGAGCAGTACTTC.

The rearrangement joins TRBV10-3 to TRBJ1-2; D possibly corresponds to TRBD1 (5 bases). Trimming took 6 bases from V and 3 from J, leaving 17 bases between them. The CDR3 is 15 amino acids. The germline V gene encodes CDR1 ENHRY and CDR2 SYGVKD. The CDR3 sequence is CAISDRWGGDYGYTF. The CDR3 bases are TGTGCCATCAGCGATCGCTGGGGAGGGGACTATGGCTACACCTTC.

This clone was recorded a few times. This sequence joins TRBV4-2 and TRBJ2-7, with 13 bases identical to TRBD2. Germline V gene sequence: CDR1 LGHNA, CDR2 YNFKEQ. With V trimmed by 5 bases and J by 7 bases, 5 bases remained unmatched. CDR3 length equals 14 residues. CDR3 DNA: TGTGCCAGCAGCACTAGCGGGGGGGCTAATGAGCAGTACTTC. Translated: CASSTSGGANEQYF.

This clone has a single count. The genes are TRBV7-3 and TRBJ1-6; 7 nucleotides match TRBD1. The CDR3 is 15 residues long. Germline CDR1 reads SGHTA; CDR2 reads FQGTGA. J lost 4 bases, V lost 1 base, and 1 base had no gene match. CDR3 nucleotides: TGTGCCAGCAGCTTAATGGGACAGTATAATTCACCCCTCCACTTT. Encoded protein: CASSLMGQYNSPLHF.

The V gene is TRBV6-5, the J gene TRBJ1-6, with TRBD1 matching 7 bases. With 2 bases clipped from V and 15 bases from J, the junction kept 10 bases outside the gene matches. The CDR3 sequence is 14 residues long. Per germline, CDR1 MNHEY and CDR2 SVGAGI. CDR3: CASSYGQGVAGLHF. The CDR3 DNA is TGTGCCAGCAGTTACGGGCAGGGGGTCGCGGGCCTCCACTTT.

The chain links TRBV6-5 to TRBJ2-5; TRBD1 might be the D (6 bases). V was pared by 4 bases and J by 1 base, with 16 bases between. There are 16 residues in the CDR3. CDR1 and CDR2 from the germline V gene are MNHEY and SVGAGI. CDR3 protein: CASSSPRTVVQETQYF. CDR3 DNA sequence: TGTGCCAGCAGTTCGCCCCGGACAGTTGTCCAAGAGACCCAGTACTTC.

The chain recombines TRBV5-1 with TRBJ1-1; 8 bases align to TRBD1. The V gene end was trimmed by 0 bases and the J gene end by 4 bases; junction bases not matched to a gene: 8. This CDR3 is built from 16 residues. Per germline, CDR1 SGHRS and CDR2 YFSETQ. CDR3 sequence reads: CASSLDPGGASTEAFF. The CDR3 DNA reads TGCGCCAGCAGCTTGGATCCAGGGGGCGCTTCCACTGAAGCTTTCTTT.

The CDR3 loop is CASSQEANRGYEQYF. In DNA form, the CDR3 reads TGTGCCAGCAGCCAAGAGGCCAACAGGGGCTACGAGCAGTACTTC. The J gene is TRBJ2-7, the V gene TRBV4-2; 7 positions match TRBD1. The CDR3 totals 15 residues. CDR1 is LGHNA and CDR2 is YNFKEQ in the germline V gene. V trimming: 0 bases; J trimming: 3 bases; junction bases outside the gene matches: 5.

The sample holds a few counts of this clone. V gene TRBV6-5 combines with J gene TRBJ2-2, with 7 bases aligning to TRBD1. Germline values: CDR1 MNHEY, CDR2 SVGAGI. The CDR3 sequence is 12 residues long. Losses at the gene ends were 5 bases for V and 10 bases for J; bases not matched to a gene: 4. The CDR3 DNA sequence: TGTGCCAGCAGTAGGACAGGTTTGGAGCTGTTTTTT. It encodes CASSRTGLELFF.

This rearrangement joins TRBV5-1 to TRBJ2-7; 8 nucleotides align to TRBD1. CDR3 length: 15 residues. After removal of 5 bases from V and 7 bases from J, the junction contained 14 bases not matched to a gene. The germline V gene has CDR1 SGHRS and CDR2 YFSETQ. In DNA, the CDR3 is TGCGCCAGCAGTTTGCGGGACAGGACACCCACAGAGCAGTACTTC. This gives the protein CASSLRDRTPTEQYF.

J is TRBJ2-7 and V is TRBV18; D gene uncertain. Trimming took off 3 bases at V and 3 bases at J, with 9 bases between the two ends. This CDR3 region has 13 residues. CDR1 is KGHSH, CDR2 LQKENI, per germline. For the CDR3, the DNA is TGTGCCAGCTCACCGAGGCTCATCTACGAGCAGTACTTC. It translates to CASSPRLIYEQYF. The whole variable domain, filled in from reference TRBV18 and TRBJ2-7, reads NAGVMQNPRHLVRRRGQEARLRCSPMKGHSHVYWYRQLPEEGLKFMVYLQKENIIDESGMPKERFSAEFPKEGPSILRIQQVVRGDSAAYFCASSPRLIYEQYFGPGTRLTVT.